This T cell receptor beta chain was obtained from a study of T cells after yellow fever vaccination. Turning to the study itself: Researchers used SMART-Seq v4 Ultra Low Input to prepare fractions that had low cell numbers.

TCRdb used MiXCR to reprocess the 5' RACE reads, holding one entry per CDR3 protein. The sample carries 300,000 to 350,000 distinct CDR3 sequences, 8% to 9.5% recorded once. The starting material was PBMCs, obtained roughly 45 days after the first yellow fever vaccination. The clonotype was recovered from a man between 18 and 29 years old who received the YFV17D yellow fever vaccine.

The CDR3 DNA follows: TGTGCCAGTGGACGCAGCGGGTCGAACACCGGGGAGCTGTTTTTT. This translates into CASGRSGSNTGELFF. This chain connects TRBV19 to TRBJ2-2; tentative D call: TRBD2 (6 bases). The CDR3 covers 15 residues. Germline V CDR1 and CDR2: LNHDA, SQIVND (reference sequence). V gave up 8 bases and J gave up 0 bases, with 13 bases separating them.